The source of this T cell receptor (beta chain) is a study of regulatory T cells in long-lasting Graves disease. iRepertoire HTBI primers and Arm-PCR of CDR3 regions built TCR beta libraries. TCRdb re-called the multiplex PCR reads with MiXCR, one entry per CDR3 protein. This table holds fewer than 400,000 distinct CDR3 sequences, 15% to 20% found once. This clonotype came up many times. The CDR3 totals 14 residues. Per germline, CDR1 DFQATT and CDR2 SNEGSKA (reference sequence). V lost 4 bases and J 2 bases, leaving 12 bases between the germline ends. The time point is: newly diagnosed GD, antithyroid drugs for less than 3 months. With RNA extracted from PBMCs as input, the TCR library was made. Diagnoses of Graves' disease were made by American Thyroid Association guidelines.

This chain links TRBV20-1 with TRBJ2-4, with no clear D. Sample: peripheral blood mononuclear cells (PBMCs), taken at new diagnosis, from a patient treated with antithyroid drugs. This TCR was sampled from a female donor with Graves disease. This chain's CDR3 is CSANPTEPKNIQYF. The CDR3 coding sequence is TGCAGTGCTAACCCCACTGAACCCAAAAACATTCAGTACTTC.